The entry below gives a single T cell receptor (beta chain) sequence along with its context. It has no known antigen specificity. No per-base quality is available; no much larger clone lies one base away. This sample is drawn from a study of radiotherapy plus CTLA-4 blockade in lung cancer (dated by TCRdb to the late 2010s). In terms of the full investigation: Among the enrolled patients, around 19% had an objective response, and approximately 33% reached disease control.

Beyond this particular receptor, the publication reports: After treatment with radiotherapy and ipilimumab, TCR clones that originated in tumors expanded in peripheral blood. Early dynamic changes in blood T cell clones, together with increased serum interferon-beta after radiation, were reported as the strongest predictors of response.

The germline V gene supplies CDR1 SGHRS and CDR2 YFSETQ. V and J are trimmed by 2 bases and 5 bases, and the gene matches miss 9 bases of the junction. There are 16 amino acids in the CDR3, from cysteine to phenylalanine inclusive. Only the CDR3 DNA is retained, 48 bases long and in frame from the first base. The study tested focal radiation therapy combined with CTLA-4 blockade (ipilimumab) in patients with chemo-refractory metastatic non-small-cell lung cancer. Receptor libraries were prepared by the immunoSEQ multiplex PCR assay. The clones in this table, taken by TCRdb from immuneACCESS, are in-frame only. Not every clone is retained; where verified, under half of the shortfall comes from an unresolved V gene, and the cause of the rest is unknown. Here the sample has some 15,000 clones; approximately 75% occur a single time. The ten largest clones take up around half of the sample.

The starting material was peripheral blood, obtained from a patient treated with radiotherapy plus ipilimumab. The TCR originated in a human donor with non-small cell lung cancer whose response to radiotherapy plus ipilimumab could not be evaluated. The chain couples TRBV5-1 to TRBJ2-3, with TRBD2 identical over 9 junction bases. This receptor carries the CDR3 CASSFPLAGRKDTQYF. The DNA sequence is TGCGCCAGCAGCTTCCCGCTAGCGGGGAGGAAAGATACGCAGTATTTT. The entire variable domain, with the stretches around the CDR3 drawn from the reference TRBV5-1 and TRBJ2-3 proteins, is KAGVTQTPRYLIKTRGQQVTLSCSPISGHRSVSWYQQTPGQGLQFLFEYFSETQRNKGNFPGRFSGRQFSNSRSEMNVSTLELGDSALYLCASSFPLAGRKDTQYFGPGTRLTVL.